The source of this T cell receptor beta chain is a study of blood T cell repertoires in COVID-19. The length of the CDR3 is 15 residues. The trim removed 5 bases at V and 4 bases at J, leaving 8 bases unmatched. Only one count was recorded for this clone. Profiling relied on immunoSEQ multiplex PCR, and the TCRdb table lists in-frame clones only, not all of them. This sample has around 210,000 clones; more than 80% occur once, and the top ten carry roughly 8.4%. The TCR was taken from a woman aged 18-35 years who had recovered from COVID-19. The source material was PBMCs or T cells enriched from blood (not recorded which). This sequence joins TRBV23-1 and TRBJ1-5, with 7 bases lining up with TRBD1. TRBV23-1 is known as an ORF, though its function is uncertain. CDR3 residues: CASSKTDRRNQPQHF. The CDR3 DNA follows: TGCGCCAGCAGTAAGACGGACAGGCGGAATCAGCCCCAGCATTTT.